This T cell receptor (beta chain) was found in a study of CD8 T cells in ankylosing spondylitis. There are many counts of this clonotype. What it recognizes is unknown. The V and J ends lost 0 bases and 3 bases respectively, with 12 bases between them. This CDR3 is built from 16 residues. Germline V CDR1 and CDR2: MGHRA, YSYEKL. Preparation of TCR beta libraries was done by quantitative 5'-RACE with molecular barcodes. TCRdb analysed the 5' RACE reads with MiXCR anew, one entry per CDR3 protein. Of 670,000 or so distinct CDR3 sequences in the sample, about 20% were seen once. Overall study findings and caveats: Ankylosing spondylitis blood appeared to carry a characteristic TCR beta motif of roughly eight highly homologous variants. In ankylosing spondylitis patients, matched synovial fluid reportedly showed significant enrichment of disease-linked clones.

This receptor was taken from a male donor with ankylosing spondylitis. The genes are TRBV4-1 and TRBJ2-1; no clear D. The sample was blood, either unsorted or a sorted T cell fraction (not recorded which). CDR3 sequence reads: CASSQDDGSGYNEQFF. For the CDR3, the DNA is TGCGCCAGCAGCCAAGATGACGGTTCGGGCTACAATGAGCAGTTCTTC.